The 14 T cell receptor beta chains reported below all come from one sample, sequenced in a study of T-cell memory formation after mild COVID-19. MiXCR, run by TCRdb on the 5' RACE reads, gives a single entry per CDR3 protein. The data hold around 200,000 distinct CDR3 sequences, with 16% observed a single time. The sample comprised PBMCs or a T cell subset sorted from them (not recorded which). The receptors come from an adult woman who had mild COVID-19 (a few samples of this study predate the infection). Cell type and time point are not known.

In this sample, this clonotype turned up a few times. This chain joins TRBV5-1 and TRBJ1-6, with D tentatively TRBD1 (6 bases). The germline gives CDR1 SGHRS, CDR2 YFSETQ. The CDR3 loop spans 14 amino acids. V was cut by 3 bases and J by 17 bases, with 21 bases left in between. This chain's CDR3 is CASSSGGRDNLFHF. The CDR3, as DNA: TGCGCCAGCAGCTCCGGGGGTCGGGACAACCTCTTCCACTTT.

This clonotype was counted a single time. V is TRBV14 and J is TRBJ1-4, with D possibly being TRBD1 (5 bases). This CDR3 is built from 13 residues. Looked up from germline, CDR1 is SGHDN and CDR2 is FVKESK. V was pared by 4 bases and J by 6 bases, with 9 bases between. The CDR3: CASSRGRDEKLFF. CDR3 coding DNA: TGTGCCAGCAGCCGGGGCAGGGATGAAAAACTGTTTTTT.

The J gene is TRBJ2-7, the V gene TRBV18; 9 bases align to TRBD1. CDR3 length: 16 amino acids. With 0 bases clipped from V and 2 bases from J, the junction kept 5 bases outside the gene matches. The germline V gene has CDR1 KGHSH and CDR2 LQKENI. The CDR3 protein is CASSPPLGTGPYEQYF. The DNA for the CDR3 is TGTGCCAGCTCACCACCGTTAGGGACAGGGCCCTACGAGCAGTACTTC.

This rearrangement joins TRBV7-9 to TRBJ2-3; the D call may be TRBD1 or TRBD2 (7 bases each). The CDR3 is 14 amino acids. CDR1 is SEHNR and CDR2 is FQNEAQ in the germline V gene (reference sequence). Trimming left V 5 bases short and J 5 bases short, with 14 bases between. CDR3 coding DNA: TGTGCCAGCAGCCCCCCAGGGGGGGTAGATACGCAGTATTTT. This encodes CASSPPGGVDTQYF.

The table lists this clonotype with many counts. V gene TRBV19 combines with J gene TRBJ2-5; D might be TRBD1 (5 bases). V lost 7 bases and J 5 bases, leaving 20 bases between the germline ends. Germline V gene sequence: CDR1 LNHDA, CDR2 SQIVND (reference sequence). CDR3 length: 15 amino acids. The DNA for the CDR3 is TGTGCCAGTACAGACCGAAAGGGGAACACGGAGACCCAGTACTTC. Its translation is CASTDRKGNTETQYF.

The V gene is TRBV18, the J gene TRBJ1-6; tentative D call: TRBD1 (5 bases). Germline loops: CDR1 KGHSH, CDR2 LQKENI. This CDR3 is 15 amino acids long. Trimming shortened V by 8 bases and J by 2 bases, and 13 bases separated the two germline ends. CDR3 coding DNA: TGTGCCAGCCAGCATGGGGGACCCTATAATTCACCCCTCCACTTT. Translated: CASQHGGPYNSPLHF.

V is TRBV6-2 or TRBV6-3 and J is TRBJ2-7; no clear D. This CDR3 region has 15 residues. Germline CDR1 reads MNHEY; CDR2 reads SVGEGT. The V gene lost 6 bases and the J gene lost 0 bases, with 15 bases spanning the gap. The CDR3 reads CASSLILTNSYEQYF. In DNA, the CDR3 is TGTGCCAGCAGCCTGATCCTCACGAACTCCTACGAGCAGTACTTC.

The J gene is TRBJ2-2, the V gene TRBV6-5; D is unclear. V dropped 5 bases and J dropped 9 bases, with 22 bases sitting between them. The CDR3 is 16 residues long. CDR1 MNHEY and CDR2 SVGAGI come from the germline V gene. This CDR3 is CASSRRMADPSRELFF. DNA of the CDR3: TGTGCCAGCAGTCGGCGAATGGCCGACCCATCCCGGGAGCTGTTTTTT.

This CDR3 reads CASTQGSSNYGYTF. CDR3 nucleotides: TGTGCCAGTACCCAAGGAAGTAGCAACTATGGCTACACCTTC. The chain has TRBV19 and TRBJ1-2; D is uncertain. There are 14 residues in the CDR3. Germline-derived CDR1 and CDR2 are LNHDA and SQIVND (reference sequence). Between the trimmed V and J ends, which lost 7 bases and 2 bases, there was a span of 14 bases.

This chain's CDR3 is CASSELRGIYTEAFF. CDR3 DNA sequence: TGTGCCAGCAGCGAACTGAGAGGAATATACACTGAAGCTTTCTTT. The chain combines TRBV9 with TRBJ1-1; D remains ambiguous. Germline values: CDR1 SGDLS, CDR2 YYNGEE. The CDR3 is 15 residues long. Trimming removed 3 bases from V and 3 bases from J, with 15 bases in between.

In this sample, this clonotype turned up a few times. The chain has TRBV18 and TRBJ1-5, with D maybe TRBD1 (5 bases). This CDR3 is 19 amino acids long. The germline CDR1 and CDR2 sequences are KGHSH and LQKENI. With 1 base removed from V and 2 bases from J, the gap between germline ends came to 21 bases. This chain's CDR3 is CASSPLRMGPSLGNQPQHF. CDR3 DNA sequence: TGTGCCAGCTCACCACTACGCATGGGACCGAGTTTGGGCAATCAGCCCCAGCATTTT.

A few counts support this clonotype. CDR3 nucleotide sequence: TGTGCCAGCAGCCCTCAATTGGGGGACGGGGGTACTGAAGCTTTCTTT. Translated, it gives CASSPQLGDGGTEAFF. The chain employs TRBV7-8 and TRBJ1-1; tentative D call: TRBD1 (5 bases). The germline gives CDR1 SGHVS, CDR2 FQNEAQ. The CDR3 loop spans 16 amino acids. With 5 bases removed from V and 5 bases from J, the gap between germline ends came to 21 bases.

The chain recombines TRBV7-3 with TRBJ2-2; 8 bases align to TRBD1. The germline V gene encodes CDR1 SGHTA and CDR2 FQGTGA. The CDR3 is 15 amino acids. The trim removed 2 bases at V and 4 bases at J, leaving 3 bases unmatched. This CDR3 reads CASSLLGQGTGELFF. CDR3 sequence (DNA): TGTGCCAGCAGCTTACTAGGACAGGGCACCGGGGAGCTGTTTTTT.

This clonotype was counted between two and nine times. V is TRBV7-3 and J is TRBJ2-5; TRBD1 might be the D (5 bases). This CDR3 contains 15 residues. The germline gives CDR1 SGHTA, CDR2 FQGTGA. Trimming took off 2 bases at V and 5 bases at J, with 15 bases between the two ends. CDR3 nucleotide sequence: TGTGCCAGCAGCTTAGGAAAAACACGACAGGAGACCCAGTACTTC. Translation gives CASSLGKTRQETQYF.